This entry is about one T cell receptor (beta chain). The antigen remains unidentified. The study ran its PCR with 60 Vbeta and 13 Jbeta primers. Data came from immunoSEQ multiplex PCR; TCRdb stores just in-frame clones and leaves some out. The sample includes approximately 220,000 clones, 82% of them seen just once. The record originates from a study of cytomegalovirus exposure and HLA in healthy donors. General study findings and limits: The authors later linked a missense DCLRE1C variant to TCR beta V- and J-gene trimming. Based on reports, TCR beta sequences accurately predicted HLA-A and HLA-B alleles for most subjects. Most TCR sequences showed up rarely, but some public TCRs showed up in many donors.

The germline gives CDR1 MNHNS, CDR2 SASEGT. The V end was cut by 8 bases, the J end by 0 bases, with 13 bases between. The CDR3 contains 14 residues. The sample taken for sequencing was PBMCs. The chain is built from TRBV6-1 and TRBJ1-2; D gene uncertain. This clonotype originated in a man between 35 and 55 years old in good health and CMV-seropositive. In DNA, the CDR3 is TGTGCCAGCTTTAAACCAGAAGCTAACTATGGCTACACCTTC. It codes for CASFKPEANYGYTF.